This T cell receptor (beta chain) came from a study of chemoradiotherapy in HPV16-positive cancers. Overall study context: Candidate HPV-specific clones and shared TCR motifs came from two HPV16-positive patients.

Only in-frame clones appear in the TCRdb table, and some are missing; sequencing was by immunoSEQ multiplex PCR. The sample comprises 1,900 or so clones, about 89% of which are singletons, and about 5% rests with the top ten. CDR1 and CDR2 from the germline V gene are LGHNA and YSLEER. The CDR3 sequence is 15 residues long. Trimming shortened V by 1 base and J by 6 bases, and 12 bases separated the two germline ends. The sequencing used tumor tissue, collected from a patient who underwent chemoradiotherapy. J is TRBJ1-4 and V is TRBV4-3; TRBD1 is a possible D gene (5 bases). The TCR sequence derives from a human donor with HPV-associated anogenital cancer. The CDR3 is CASSQGGTVHEKLFF. DNA of the CDR3: TGCGCCAGCAGCCAAGGTGGGACGGTCCATGAAAAACTGTTTTTT.